The sequence of this T cell receptor beta chain was determined in a study of T cells after yellow fever vaccination. Whole-study results and caveats: Among primary-vaccination clones, most reappeared after the booster, at about 95% for CD4 and 85% to 90% for CD8.

This CDR3 spans 12 amino acids. Trimming cost V 2 bases and J 10 bases, with 12 bases left between them. From germline, CDR1 is SGHDT and CDR2 YYEEEE. TCR cDNA was made by 5'RACE template switching, adding a universal primer site and UMIs. A single record per CDR3 protein comes from TCRdb applying MiXCR to the 5' RACE reads. The sample shows about 300,000 distinct CDR3 sequences, roughly 9% of them seen only once. Regarding this clonotype: Its matching antigen is unknown.

The V call is TRBV5-6, the J call TRBJ1-1, with D perhaps TRBD1 (6 bases). The sequence was collected from a young man who received the YFV17D yellow fever vaccine. This specimen consisted of CD4+ T cells sorted from PBMCs, obtained 5 days after the yellow fever booster vaccination. CDR3 sequence (DNA): TGTGCCAGCAGCTTTACAGGGTTAGGAGCTTTCTTT. Translated, it gives CASSFTGLGAFF.